The source of this T cell receptor beta chain is a study of blood T cell repertoires in COVID-19. In the study overall: Samples came from the United States, Italy and Spain, spanning acute and convalescent COVID-19. PBMCs, B-cell-depleted T cells, or T cells provided the cDNA or gDNA that made up the material.

Germline assignment: CDR1 GTSNPN and CDR2 SVGIG (reference sequence). The CDR3 sequence is 13 residues long. V was cut by 7 bases and J by 2 bases, with 12 bases left in between. In the source study's methods: Quantification of nucleated cells was approximated via reference gene primer amplification. Repertoires were generated with immunoSEQ multiplex PCR, while TCRdb's copy carries only in-frame clones and drops some. V, J and clone size were drawn from that table, and D and trimming were deduced from the DNA. The table lists about 130,000 clones, about 72% of them singletons. The sample holds a few counts of this clone.

The chain uses TRBV30 and TRBJ2-4; unclear D gene. This clonotype was sampled from a woman in her 70s with acute or convalescent COVID-19. The source material was peripheral blood. This chain's CDR3 is CASPRQSKNIQYF. The CDR3 DNA follows: TGTGCCTCGCCGAGGCAGTCCAAAAACATTCAGTACTTC.